A single sample is the source of the 8 T cell receptor beta chains below, sequenced in a study of vaccination and CD4 T cells after COVID-19. No cognate antigen is known for these TCRs. Sequence data for DNA of cultured CD4+ T cells were generated by the Oncomine TCR Beta short-read assay. TCRdb processed the PCR reads anew with MiXCR; each CDR3 protein has one entry. This sample yields roughly 14,000 distinct CDR3 sequences, of which about 50% are seen a single time; over 12% belongs to the top ten. Specified treatment: approximately 10-day PBMC culture with coronavirus spike peptide pools or control peptides (ViraFEST assay). Source material: CD4+ T cells from blood, cultured in vitro. The receptors derive from a human donor who had recovered from COVID-19.

This clonotype was picked up a small number of times. The chain couples TRBV28 to TRBJ1-2, with 9 bases identical to TRBD1. This CDR3 comprises 15 residues. Trimming took 7 bases from V and 4 from J; bases not matched to a gene: 10. Germline CDR1 is MDHEN and CDR2 is SYDVKM. DNA for the CDR3: TGTGCCAGCAATCACAGGGGGCGGGATAGCTATGGCTACACCTTC. Translation gives CASNHRGRDSYGYTF.

This chain links TRBV21-1 with TRBJ2-7; the tabulated D call, TRBD2, remains unverified against the DNA. TRBV21-1 has pseudogene status. CDR3 size: 16 residues. The CDR3 DNA reads TGTGCCAGCAGCAAAGGACCGGGACTAGGAACCTACGAGCAGTACTTC. It codes for CASSKGPGLGTYEQYF.

Only a few counts were recorded for this clonotype. The chain carries TRBV4-1 and TRBJ2-5, with 9 nucleotides matching TRBD2. With 4 bases clipped from V and 1 base from J, the junction kept 10 bases outside the gene matches. This CDR3 region has 17 residues. Germline values: CDR1 MGHRA, CDR2 YSYEKL. CDR3 coding DNA: TGCGCCAGCAGCCCCCTGGGGCGGGAGGGCTTCCAAGAGACCCAGTACTTC. Translating gives CASSPLGREGFQETQYF.

The chain carries TRBV15 and TRBJ1-5, with 7 bases matching TRBD1. Germline V gene sequence: CDR1 LNHNV, CDR2 YYDKDF (reference sequence). V trimming: 4 bases; J trimming: 3 bases; junction bases outside the gene matches: 12. CDR3 length equals 17 residues. CDR3 in DNA: TGTGCCACCAGCAAAAGATCCGGGACAGCCTACAATCAGCCCCAGCATTTT. Amino acids: CATSKRSGTAYNQPQHF.

This clonotype appeared a single time. The chain employs TRBV6-2 or TRBV6-3 and TRBJ1-5, with D perhaps TRBD1 (5 bases). This CDR3 contains 14 residues. CDR1 and CDR2 from the germline V gene are MNHEY and SVGEGT. Deletions cut 5 bases from V and 3 bases from J, with 11 bases between. In DNA, the CDR3 is TGTGCCAGCAGTCCGCAGGGTTACAATCAGCCCCAGCATTTT. Its protein product is CASSPQGYNQPQHF.

This clonotype was observed a few times. This sequence joins TRBV7-9 and TRBJ1-2; D call uncertain. CDR1 is SEHNR and CDR2 is FQNEAQ in the germline V gene (reference sequence). Trimming took off 5 bases at V and 4 bases at J, with 14 bases between the two ends. The CDR3 consists of 14 residues. In nucleotides, the CDR3 is TGTGCCAGCAGCCCAGAGCCGGGGTTCTATGGCTACACCTTC. Amino acids: CASSPEPGFYGYTF.

This clonotype is a singleton in its sample. The rearrangement uses TRBV20-1 and TRBJ2-7; 7 bases match TRBD2. Per germline, CDR1 DFQATT and CDR2 SNEGSKA (reference sequence). The CDR3 is 15 amino acids. J lost 0 bases, V lost 3 bases, and 8 bases had no gene match. Written as DNA, the CDR3 is TGCAGTGCTAGGAATTTAGCGGGTTTCTCCTACGAGCAGTACTTC. Amino acids: CSARNLAGFSYEQYF.

The chain employs TRBV20-1 and TRBJ1-6; no firm D call. Trimming removed 0 bases from V and 8 bases from J, with 5 bases in between. CDR1 and CDR2 (germline): DFQATT, SNEGSKA (reference sequence). There are 12 residues in the CDR3. For the CDR3, the DNA is TGCAGTGCTAGAGAAAACCATTCACCCCTCCACTTT. The encoded protein is CSARENHSPLHF.